This T cell receptor beta chain originates from a study of T cells after yellow fever vaccination. Production of TCR cDNA was by 5'RACE template switching, which also added a universal primer site and UMIs. MiXCR, run by TCRdb on the 5' RACE reads, gives a single entry per CDR3 protein. The sample includes fewer than 350,000 distinct CDR3 sequences, about 4.5% of them seen just once. Study-wide results and limits: Contamination of FACS-sorted repertoires by abundant clonotypes from the bulk population could occur. Researchers report a weaker secondary response that nonetheless peaked faster, day 5 versus 15. In post-booster samples, most primary-vaccination clones reappeared (about 97% CD4, 70% to 90% CD8).

The J segment lost 1 base and the V segment lost 8 bases, leaving 1 base of the junction unmatched. Germline V gene lookup returns CDR1 MNHNS and CDR2 SASEGT. This CDR3 is built from 12 residues. This clonotype showed up just a few times. Antigen: not known. The V and J genes are TRBV6-1 and TRBJ2-7; 8 bases map to TRBD1. This receptor was taken from a man between 18 and 35 years old who received the YFV17D yellow fever vaccine. The sample here was PBMCs, taken 15 days after the yellow fever booster vaccination. This chain's CDR3 is CASRTGSYEQYV. CDR3 bases: TGTGCCAGCCGGACAGGGTCCTACGAGCAGTACGTC.